What follows are 10 T cell receptor beta chains derived from one specimen sequenced in a study of molecular identifiers for immune sequencing clone quantification (dated by TCRdb to the late 2010s). Library preparation used PCR. This sample was sequenced with an Illumina HiSeq 4000. TCRdb handled the public reads itself, with Q25 trimming in fastp and clone calling in MiXCR, and kept productive beta chains. Here each entry gathers all rows of one CDR3 protein and keeps the most common genes and DNA. Within this sample are about 67,000 distinct CDR3 sequences, with roughly 17% of them counted one time only. The ten largest clones take up roughly 1.5% of the sample. Specimen: naive CD8+ T cells from blood, with Jurkat cell RNA spiked in. The label giving this sample's cell subset or site can be read as: FACS-sorted CD8+CD4-CCR7+CD45RA+ naive T cells. These receptors all come from a human donor in good health. Some libraries in this study had Jurkat cell RNA spiked in.

This clonotype was seen only a few times. The rearrangement links TRBV27 to TRBJ2-7; 8 nucleotides line up with TRBD2. Germline assignment: CDR1 MNHEY and CDR2 SMNVEV (reference sequence). CDR3 length: 13 amino acids. V shed 5 bases and J 6 bases; nucleotides not matched to a gene: 6. In nucleotides, the CDR3 is TGTGCCAGCAGTCCAAACGGGGGGGGCGAGCAGTACTTC. Residues: CASSPNGGGEQYF.

This clonotype was recorded at least ten times. The V and J genes are TRBV5-1 and TRBJ1-1; D is possibly TRBD1 (6 bases). Germline V gene lookup returns CDR1 SGHRS and CDR2 YFSETQ. The V end lost 4 bases, the J end lost 1 base, and 14 bases lay between the germline ends. CDR3 length equals 15 residues. CDR3 in DNA: TGCGCCAGCAGCCCAGGACAGAACTCGAACACTGAAGCTTTCTTT. This codes for CASSPGQNSNTEAFF.

In this sample, this clonotype turned up many times. V and J are TRBV5-6 and TRBJ2-3, with TRBD2 matching over 7 bases. Germline CDR1 reads SGHDT; CDR2 reads YYEEEE. CDR3 length: 17 amino acids. V dropped 0 bases and J dropped 0; count of bases not matched to a gene: 7. The CDR3 DNA is TGTGCCAGCAGCTTGGTATCCGCGGGAGCTAGCACAGATACGCAGTATTTT. Translating gives CASSLVSAGASTDTQYF.

The chain combines TRBV10-3 with TRBJ2-1; 7 nucleotides line up with TRBD2. CDR1 and CDR2 (germline): ENHRY, SYGVKD. The length of the CDR3 is 15 residues. The J segment lost 7 bases and the V segment lost 3 bases, leaving 9 bases of the junction unmatched. The CDR3 region has the DNA TGTGCCATCAGTGACTCGAGATCGGGGGGTAATGAGCAGTTCTTC. Translation: CAISDSRSGGNEQFF.

This clonotype was observed at least ten times. The chain uses TRBV6-5 and TRBJ2-1, with D perhaps TRBD2 (6 bases). V was cut by 0 bases and J by 5 bases, with 14 bases left in between. The CDR3 extends over 16 amino acids. Germline assignment: CDR1 MNHEY and CDR2 SVGAGI. The CDR3 DNA sequence: TGTGCCAGCAGTTACTCCGGAGGGGTCATACACAATGAGCAGTTCTTC. It yields the protein CASSYSGGVIHNEQFF.

The J gene is TRBJ2-1, the V gene TRBV27, with a possible D match to TRBD2 (8 bases). Trimming removed 6 bases from V and 8 bases from J, with 17 bases in between. The CDR3 covers 14 residues. CDR1 and CDR2 (germline): MNHEY, SMNVEV (reference sequence). This CDR3 is CASRLAEGGYEQFF. The CDR3 coding sequence is TGTGCCAGCAGACTAGCGGAAGGGGGCTATGAGCAGTTCTTC.

This clonotype was seen many times. This rearrangement joins TRBV7-9 to TRBJ1-2; 8 nucleotides line up with TRBD1. Germline CDR1 SEHNR, CDR2 FQNEAQ (reference sequence). The CDR3 is 17 residues long. With 4 bases clipped from V and 2 bases from J, the junction kept 12 bases outside the gene matches. The CDR3 protein is CASSSQGRGQVNYGYTF. The CDR3, as DNA: TGTGCCAGCAGCTCTCAGGGCAGGGGGCAGGTGAACTATGGCTACACCTTC. Full variable domain (outside the CDR3, taken from reference TRBV7-9 and TRBJ1-2): DTGVSQNPRHKITKRGQNVTFRCDPISEHNRLYWYRQTLGQGPEFLTYFQNEAQLEKSRLLSDRFSAERPKGSFSTLEIQRTEQGDSAMYLCASSSQGRGQVNYGYTFGSGTRLTVV.

A remark on this clonotype: A much larger clone lies a single base off, so this may be a read error. This rearrangement joins TRBV19 to TRBJ2-3; 7 bases line up with TRBD2. The germline CDR1 and CDR2 sequences are LNHDA and SQIVND (reference sequence). The CDR3 consists of 15 residues. CDR3 loop: CASSSSSGDTDTQCF. Written as DNA, the CDR3 is TGTGCCAGTAGCTCTTCTAGCGGTGACACAGATACGCAGTGTTTT.

On this clonotype itself: This may arise from a read error, as a much more abundant clone is one base away. The rearrangement links TRBV6-5 to TRBJ1-1; unclear D gene. This CDR3 contains 14 residues. Germline CDR1 MNHEY, CDR2 SVGAGI. Between the trimmed V and J ends, which lost 2 bases and 4 bases, there was a span of 11 bases. Written as DNA, the CDR3 is TGTGCCAGCAGTTACAGGGAAGGTAGCACTGAAGCTTTCTTT. Translation gives CASSYREGSTEAFF.

This clonotype was recorded many times. The genes are TRBV6-6 and TRBJ1-6, with D hard to call. Germline assignment: CDR1 MNHNY and CDR2 SVGAGI (reference sequence). Trimming took off 2 bases at V and 3 bases at J, with 8 bases between the two ends. The CDR3 spans 15 residues. CDR3: CASSYGGGYNSPLHF. CDR3 nucleotides: TGTGCCAGCAGTTACGGCGGCGGCTATAATTCACCCCTCCACTTT.